The 27 T cell receptor beta chains reported below all come from one sample, sequenced in a study of T cell responses to AZD1222 COVID-19 vaccine. Profiling relied on immunoSEQ multiplex PCR, and the TCRdb table lists in-frame clones only, not all of them. The data hold some 130,000 clones, with 88% observed a single time. Here the sequenced sample was peripheral blood, taken on day 0 of MenACWY control vaccination. These receptors originate from an adult in good health.

V and J are TRBV19 and TRBJ1-5, with D uncertain. Germline V lookup: CDR1 LNHDA, CDR2 SQIVND (reference sequence). The CDR3 totals 14 residues. The V and J ends lost 6 bases and 0 bases respectively, with 9 bases between them. CDR3 loop: CASRQSPSNQPQHF. CDR3 nucleotide sequence: TGTGCCAGTAGGCAGAGTCCTAGCAATCAGCCCCAGCATTTT.

The chain links TRBV6-1 to TRBJ1-5, with TRBD1 matching over 7 bases. Germline-derived CDR1 and CDR2 are MNHNS and SASEGT. With V trimmed by 5 bases and J by 4 bases, 5 bases remained unmatched. The CDR3 has 14 residues. CDR3 amino acids: CASSRQGGNQPQHF. The CDR3 DNA is TGTGCCAGCAGTAGGCAGGGGGGAAATCAGCCCCAGCATTTT.

The chain carries TRBV7-6 and TRBJ1-5; tentative D call: TRBD1 (5 bases). The CDR3 has 15 amino acids. Deletions cut 1 base from V and 10 bases from J, with 17 bases between. CDR1 SGHVS and CDR2 FNYEAQ come from the germline V gene. The CDR3 is CASSLGRDGWGPQHF. CDR3 in DNA: TGTGCCAGCAGCTTAGGCCGGGACGGCTGGGGTCCCCAGCATTTT. Variable domain in full (rest from reference TRBV7-6 and TRBJ1-5): GAGVSQSPRYKVTKRGQDVALRCDPISGHVSLYWYRQALGQGPEFLTYFNYEAQQDKSGLPNDRFSAERPEGSISTLTIQRTEQRDSAMYRCASSLGRDGWGPQHFGDGTRLSIL.

The chain links TRBV29-1 to TRBJ2-1, with D hard to call. Germline V gene sequence: CDR1 SQVTM, CDR2 ANQGSEA. Trimming pared 5 bases from V and 4 bases from J, leaving 18 bases between. The length of the CDR3 is 15 residues. The CDR3 is CSVLRFSDQYNEQFF. The CDR3 DNA follows: TGCAGCGTTTTGAGATTCTCTGACCAATACAATGAGCAGTTCTTC.

This clone was detected only a few times. The J gene is TRBJ2-1, the V gene TRBV4-1; D not resolved. Between the trimmed V and J ends, which lost 4 bases and 0 bases, there was a span of 13 bases. The CDR3 consists of 16 residues. CDR1 is MGHRA, CDR2 YSYEKL, per germline. CDR3 in amino acids: CASSPPDRPSYNEQFF. The CDR3 region has the DNA TGCGCCAGCAGCCCGCCGGATCGTCCCTCCTACAATGAGCAGTTCTTC.

The chain has TRBV2 and TRBJ2-1, with D possibly matching TRBD2 (6 bases). With 0 bases removed from V and 15 bases from J, the gap between germline ends came to 12 bases. Germline CDR1 SNHLY, CDR2 FYNNEI. This CDR3 is built from 12 residues. CDR3 residues: CASSEAGGDRFF. The CDR3 nucleotides read TGTGCCAGCAGTGAAGCGGGCGGGGACCGGTTCTTC.

V is TRBV9 and J is TRBJ2-3; 12 nucleotides agree with TRBD2. CDR3 length equals 15 residues. In germline, CDR1 is SGDLS, CDR2 YYNGEE. Germline trimming cut 0 bases from V and 6 bases from J; bases unmatched to any gene: 2. Written as DNA, the CDR3 is TGTGCCAGCAGCGTAGGACTAGCGGGAGTTGATACGCAGTATTTT. Protein sequence: CASSVGLAGVDTQYF.

This clone appeared a single time. This chain joins TRBV29-1 and TRBJ1-1; D gene ambiguous. The CDR3 totals 12 residues. Germline CDR1 reads SQVTM; CDR2 reads ANQGSEA. With 5 bases removed from V and 1 base from J, the gap between germline ends came to 8 bases. CDR3 DNA sequence: TGCAGCGTTCTGGGTCCGAACACTGAAGCTTTCTTT. As protein: CSVLGPNTEAFF.

This clone was detected once. The V call is TRBV28, the J call TRBJ1-5, with D possibly TRBD1 on 6 matching bases. V dropped 5 bases and J dropped 4 bases, with 15 bases sitting between them. There are 15 residues in the CDR3. The germline V gene encodes CDR1 MDHEN and CDR2 SYDVKM. The DNA for the CDR3 is TGTGCCAGCAGTGGCGGCAGGGGTGGAAATCAGCCCCAGCATTTT. Translated, it gives CASSGGRGGNQPQHF.

CDR3 sequence: CASSLQTGGPNQPQHF. The DNA for the CDR3 is TGTGCCAGCAGCCTCCAGACAGGGGGTCCTAATCAGCCCCAGCATTTT. V usage is TRBV7-2 and J usage is TRBJ1-5; 9 bases are a match to TRBD1. After removal of 5 bases from V and 4 bases from J, the junction contained 9 bases not matched to a gene. This CDR3 has 16 residues. Germline V CDR1 and CDR2: SGHTA, FQGNSA.

This clone was detected once. The CDR3 reads CATSLKETQYF. Written as DNA, the CDR3 is TGTGCCACCAGCCTGAAAGAGACCCAGTACTTC. The rearrangement uses TRBV15 and TRBJ2-5, with no clear D. The germline V gene encodes CDR1 LNHNV and CDR2 YYDKDF (reference sequence). The CDR3 spans 11 residues. Trimming shortened V by 5 bases and J by 3 bases, and 4 bases separated the two germline ends.

The chain employs TRBV5-1 and TRBJ2-1; 11 nucleotides agree with TRBD2. Losses at the gene ends were 4 bases for V and 6 bases for J; bases not matched to a gene: 3. CDR3 length equals 14 residues. The germline gives CDR1 SGHRS, CDR2 YFSETQ. CDR3 region: CASSPGTSGNEQFF. The CDR3 DNA reads as TGCGCCAGCAGCCCCGGGACTAGCGGCAATGAGCAGTTCTTC. The full variable domain, completed using reference TRBV5-1 and TRBJ2-1, is KAGVTQTPRYLIKTRGQQVTLSCSPISGHRSVSWYQQTPGQGLQFLFEYFSETQRNKGNFPGRFSGRQFSNSRSEMNVSTLELGDSALYLCASSPGTSGNEQFFGPGTRLTVL.

The rearrangement links TRBV5-4 to TRBJ1-6; TRBD1 agrees at 8 bases. There are 14 residues in the CDR3. J gave up 10 bases and V 4 bases, and 7 bases lay outside the gene matches. Germline V gene data show CDR1 as SGHNT and CDR2 as YYREEE (reference sequence). CDR3 sequence reads: CASSRTGRNSPLHF. In DNA, the CDR3 is TGTGCCAGCAGCCGGACAGGGAGGAACTCACCCCTCCACTTT. The full variable domain, completed using reference TRBV5-4 and TRBJ1-6, is ETGVTQSPTHLIKTRGQQVTLRCSSQSGHNTVSWYQQALGQGPQFIFQYYREEENGRGNFPPRFSGLQFPNYSSELNVNALELDDSALYLCASSRTGRNSPLHFGNGTRLTVT.

This rearrangement joins TRBV7-6 to TRBJ1-2, with D possibly matching TRBD1 (5 bases). V was clipped by 2 bases and J by 8 bases, with 12 bases between them. Germline-derived CDR1 and CDR2 are SGHVS and FNYEAQ. The CDR3 extends over 13 amino acids. CDR3 sequence reads: CASSLPGQLGYTF. The CDR3 DNA sequence: TGTGCCAGCAGCTTACCAGGGCAGTTGGGCTACACCTTC.

V gene TRBV15 combines with J gene TRBJ2-7; D could derive from TRBD1 or TRBD2 (6 bases each). Germline V lookup: CDR1 LNHNV, CDR2 YYDKDF (reference sequence). This CDR3 is 16 amino acids long. V dropped 1 base and J dropped 1 base, with 14 bases sitting between them. CDR3 sequence reads: CATSRAWGARSYEQYF. CDR3 in DNA: TGTGCCACCAGCAGAGCGTGGGGGGCCAGGTCCTACGAGCAGTACTTC.

The V gene is TRBV7-3, the J gene TRBJ2-3; a possible D gene is TRBD1 (5 bases). Germline CDR1 SGHTA, CDR2 FQGTGA. V was cut by 5 bases and J by 2 bases, with 8 bases left in between. This CDR3 has 13 amino acids. In nucleotides, the CDR3 is TGTGCCAGCAGCCAGGGCGTCACAGATACGCAGTATTTT. It specifies CASSQGVTDTQYF.

CDR3 in amino acids: CASSSRPSVTDTNQPQHF. Written as DNA, the CDR3 is TGTGCCAGCTCATCGCGACCTTCAGTGACAGACACCAATCAGCCCCAGCATTTT. The chain is built from TRBV18 and TRBJ1-5, with D possibly being TRBD1 (5 bases). CDR3 length: 18 residues. The V gene lost 5 bases and the J gene lost 3 bases, with 23 bases spanning the gap. CDR1 and CDR2 (germline): KGHSH, LQKENI.

The chain couples TRBV4-1 to TRBJ2-3; TRBD2 matches 8 bases. The ends lost 4 bases at V and 2 bases at J; junction bases unmatched: 8. Germline CDR1 is MGHRA and CDR2 is YSYEKL. The CDR3 is made up of 16 amino acids. In DNA, the CDR3 is TGCGCCAGCAGCCTAACTAGCGGTTCTCCCACAGATACGCAGTATTTT. This gives the protein CASSLTSGSPTDTQYF.

In this sample, this clone turned up a few times. This rearrangement joins TRBV10-3 to TRBJ2-1; 15 bases fit TRBD2. V trimming: 2 bases; J trimming: 0 bases; junction bases outside the gene matches: 5. Germline CDR1 reads ENHRY; CDR2 reads SYGVKD. This CDR3 has 19 residues. CDR3 amino acids: CAISEPGLAGGSSYNEQFF. Written as DNA, the CDR3 is TGTGCCATCAGTGAGCCCGGACTAGCGGGAGGGAGCTCCTACAATGAGCAGTTCTTC.

The J gene is TRBJ2-1, the V gene TRBV24-1, with D possibly matching TRBD2 (6 bases). This CDR3 is built from 14 residues. Germline V gene sequence: CDR1 KGHDR, CDR2 SFDVKD. With 2 bases removed from V and 5 bases from J, the gap between germline ends came to 9 bases. Here the CDR3 reads CATSDSWTNNEQFF. The CDR3 DNA sequence: TGTGCCACCAGTGATTCTTGGACTAACAATGAGCAGTTCTTC.

CDR3 bases: TGTGCCAGCACAGACCGCTATGGCTACACCTTC. It is translated as CASTDRYGYTF. This chain joins TRBV25-1 and TRBJ1-2; D is unclear. CDR1 MGHDK and CDR2 SYGVNS come from the germline V gene. The CDR3 sequence is 11 residues long. The ends were cut back, 7 bases at V and 4 bases at J, with 7 bases in the middle.

The rearrangement joins TRBV19 to TRBJ2-3; 10 nucleotides match TRBD2. The V gene end was trimmed by 7 bases and the J gene end by 5 bases; junction bases not matched to a gene: 12. Germline assignment: CDR1 LNHDA and CDR2 SQIVND (reference sequence). This CDR3 is built from 16 residues. The CDR3 sequence is CASTAASGRHRDTQYF. CDR3 nucleotide sequence: TGTGCCAGTACAGCTGCTAGCGGGAGACATAGAGATACGCAGTATTTT.

The chain couples TRBV28 to TRBJ1-3; D gene unclear. This CDR3 region has 11 residues. V shed 8 bases and J shed 1 base, with 3 bases lying between them. Germline-derived CDR1 and CDR2 are MDHEN and SYDVKM. The CDR3 DNA reads TGTGCCAGCTCATCTGGAAACACCATATATTTT. Translating it yields CASSSGNTIYF.

As for this clone: Additional DNA sequences in this sample encode the identical CDR3. The rearrangement joins TRBV28 to TRBJ1-1, with D hard to call. CDR1 MDHEN and CDR2 SYDVKM come from the germline V gene. V was trimmed by 2 bases and J by 2 bases, leaving 3 bases between them. This CDR3 comprises 12 residues. CDR3 loop: CASSLQNTEAFF. The CDR3 DNA is TGTGCCAGCAGTTTACAAAACACTGAAGCTTTCTTT.

The sample holds one count of this clone. J is TRBJ1-3 and V is TRBV5-4; 8 nucleotides line up with TRBD1. This CDR3 comprises 15 residues. Germline CDR1 SGHNT, CDR2 YYREEE (reference sequence). V was clipped by 4 bases and J by 3 bases; unmatched bases: 6. The CDR3 DNA sequence: TGTGCCAGCAGCGACAGGGGTCCTGTTGGAAACACCATATATTTT. Encoded protein: CASSDRGPVGNTIYF.

CDR3 bases: TGTGCCACCAGTGACCCGGACAGCTCGAACACCGGGGAGCTGTTTTTT. Its protein is CATSDPDSSNTGELFF. The rearrangement links TRBV24-1 to TRBJ2-2; D may be TRBD1 (6 bases). Germline V gives CDR1 KGHDR, CDR2 SFDVKD. Trimming cost V 4 bases and J 0 bases, with 11 bases left between them. The CDR3 spans 16 residues.

The V call is TRBV19, the J call TRBJ2-3; D gene uncertain. CDR1 LNHDA and CDR2 SQIVND come from the germline V gene (reference sequence). The V and J ends lost 4 bases and 0 bases respectively, with 17 bases between them. This CDR3 contains 17 residues. CDR3 nucleotide sequence: TGTGCCAGTAGTACTATCCGGGCGGCCCGAAGCACAGATACGCAGTATTTT. Protein product: CASSTIRAARSTDTQYF.